Below, one TCR beta chain is given with its context. It may be a read error: a sequence one base away is much more abundant. This CDR3 region has 14 residues. Germline V lookup: CDR1 PRHDT, CDR2 FYEKMQ (reference sequence). The data were obtained in a study of molecular identifiers for immune sequencing clone quantification. TCRdb independently ran MiXCR on the PCR reads; one entry per CDR3 protein. The table has more than 550,000 distinct CDR3 sequences, around 25% seen once. The chain carries TRBV13 and TRBJ2-6; 7 bases line up with TRBD1. The sequence derives from a human donor in good health. Some libraries in this study had Jurkat cell RNA spiked in. The sample taken for sequencing was naive CD8+ T cells from blood, with Jurkat cell RNA spiked in. The sample's subset: FACS-sorted CD8+CD4-CCR7+CD45RA+ naive T cells. Here the CDR3 reads CASRTDRVGNVQTF. For the CDR3, the DNA is TGTGCCAGCAGAACTGACAGGGTAGGCAACGTCCAGACTTTC.